Presented here are 5 T cell receptor beta chains from one specimen sequenced in a study of T cell repertoires in cytomegalovirus infection. The antigens for these receptors are not known. A single record per CDR3 protein comes from TCRdb applying MiXCR to the reads. Among roughly 990,000 distinct CDR3 sequences listed, about a third were seen once. The sample in question was cultured CD8+ T cells from PBMCs, obtained from culture after CMV antigen stimulation. These receptor sequences come from a human donor in good health (CMV status not recorded). Some clones in this sample may be carry-over from other donors' samples.

This sequence joins TRBV27 and TRBJ2-3; no reliable D call. Trimming cost V 3 bases and J 2 bases, with 15 bases left between them. Looked up from germline, CDR1 is MNHEY and CDR2 is SMNVEV (reference sequence). There are 16 residues in the CDR3. In DNA form, the CDR3 reads TGTGCCAGCAGTTTTCGCCTCCAGGTTGACACAGATACGCAGTATTTT. Translation: CASSFRLQVDTDTQYF.

The gene calls are TRBV12-3 or TRBV12-4 and TRBJ1-5, with a tentative D call TRBD1 (5 bases). The CDR3 extends over 12 amino acids. The V end was cut by 7 bases, the J end by 6 bases, with 10 bases between. DNA of the CDR3: TGTGCCAGCACGAGGGGTAGTCAGCCCCAGCATTTT. As protein: CASTRGSQPQHF.

This chain connects TRBV28 to TRBJ1-2; D is unclear. The CDR3 has 11 amino acids. Trimming shortened V by 6 bases and J by 5 bases, and 7 bases separated the two germline ends. CDR1 and CDR2 (germline): MDHEN, SYDVKM. CDR3 amino acids: CASRAMYGYTF. The CDR3, as DNA: TGTGCCAGCAGAGCCATGTATGGCTACACCTTC.

This chain links TRBV27 with TRBJ2-2; unclear D gene. CDR1 is MNHEY, CDR2 SMNVEV, per germline (reference sequence). The CDR3 covers 15 residues. V lost 8 bases and J 6 bases, leaving 19 bases between the germline ends. The CDR3 nucleotides read TGTGCCAGCTCTGACGATACTAAGGATGCCGGGGAGCTGTTTTTT. Translated: CASSDDTKDAGELFF.

Regarding this clonotype: With a much larger clone just one base away, this may be a read error. V is TRBV7-2 and J is TRBJ1-2; no clear D gene. From germline, CDR1 is SGHTA and CDR2 FQGNSA. CDR3 length: 13 residues. The CDR3 nucleotides are TGTGCCAGCAGCTCAACACAAAACTATGGCTGCACCTTC. It codes for CASSSTQNYGCTF.